The entry below describes one T cell receptor (beta chain). This record belongs to a study of blood T cell repertoires in COVID-19. Some clones are missing from TCRdb's copy, which holds only in-frame ones; the method was immunoSEQ multiplex PCR. The sample yields around 310,000 clones, over 85% seen once. Membership in each cohort depended on participant-reported clinical history. Before being deemed recovered, Cohort 3 donors had two negative PCRs, clearance, or symptom resolution. Sequenced input: PBMCs or T cells enriched from blood (not recorded which). The TCR sequence derives from a woman aged 25 to 39 who had recovered from COVID-19.

Here the CDR3 DNA reads TGTGCCAGCACCGGGGGGGCTGGAAACACCATATATTTT. It encodes CASTGGAGNTIYF. The chain joins TRBV5-4 to TRBJ1-3; perhaps TRBD1 as D (5 bases). This CDR3 region has 13 residues. V was cut by 6 bases and J by 2 bases, with 9 bases left in between. Germline CDR1 reads SGHNT; CDR2 reads YYREEE (reference sequence).